The rows below give T cell receptor beta chains drawn from one sample of a study of blood T cell repertoires in COVID-19. Sequenced by immunoSEQ multiplex PCR; TCRdb stores in-frame clones only, minus some. This sample carries about 64,000 clones, around four fifths of them seen once, and the ten largest clones take 10% to 15%. Sequencing was performed on peripheral blood. These TCRs come from a human donor in a cohort sampled during active COVID-19. CDR3s leave out the opening cysteine and the closing phenylalanine or tryptophan.

cdr3_length v_call cdr3_aa
13 TRBV11-3 ASSPRQGASDTQY
11 TRBV6-5 ASIIDSYTEAF
13 TRBV5-1 ASSPGGTGGQPQH
14 TRBV2 ASRWTSGSRTDTQY
11 TRBV29-1 SAGTGGFYGYT
12 TRBV29-1 SVAQSSGANVLT
14 TRBV19 ASSLSLAGGQETQY
15 TRBV7-2 ASSLGGTSGALRTQY
17 TRBV1 TSISGTSGGFASTDTQY
10 TRBV3-1/TRBV3-2 ASTRTGTEAF
12 TRBV3-1/TRBV3-2 ASSRALLSETQY
13 TRBV2 AGREQGAFNSPLH
14 TRBV7-9 ASSFSGRRDRPGYT
10 TRBV12-3/TRBV12-4 ASSLSSGAQY
16 TRBV5-6 ASSPGLRTGGGTDTQY
17 TRBV23-1 ASSYPRTGGRATNEKLF
12 TRBV19 ASSIQGIGNTIY
13 TRBV7-6 ASSAGTGVRETQY
10 TRBV19 ASSEGAFAAF
12 TRBV2 ASSGLQGNYGYT
12 TRBV4-1 ASSRGQTYNEQF
15 TRBV7-8 ASSLGGTGTMNTEAF
13 TRBV5-4 ASSTQTGGSDEQY
11 TRBV3-1/TRBV3-2 ASRGQGNTEAF
11 TRBV6-5 ASSRQINEKLF
14 TRBV5-4 ASTAGQGNPQETQY
12 TRBV27 ASSSYRVNYGYT
12 TRBV15 ATSSGTGLDTQY
12 TRBV19 ASTGGGAFETQY
13 TRBV7-2 ASSSTGQGVGEQY
11 TRBV24-1 ATSDSHMETQY
13 TRBV6-2/TRBV6-3 ASSYPGTANQPQH
11 TRBV12-3/TRBV12-4 ASSSTGPQPQH
10 TRBV5-6 ASSFGFDGYT
11 TRBV9 ASSEGQASPLH
13 TRBV6-6 ASSRGGAIPDTQY
13 TRBV6-2/TRBV6-3 ASSRDRGSGNTIY
12 TRBV27 ASSSALGQLGYT
14 TRBV28 ASSPKGGARFYEQF
12 TRBV27 ASSPRYTRETQY
15 TRBV10-2 ASSERPRTGVQETQY
13 TRBV4-1 ASSQGQGLHYGYT
13 TRBV2 ASRKQGANTGELF
13 TRBV6-5 ASNEDGQGASEQY
12 TRBV6-6 ASSPQDSAASYT
14 TRBV5-1 ASSLATSGYYNEQF
12 TRBV19 ASSIDSPPRELF
14 TRBV11-2 ASSHKVSGSTDTQY
13 TRBV11-2 ASSLPGLAGVEQY
13 TRBV5-1 ASSLVGGTIYGYT
14 TRBV7-6 ASSLATGGSEDTQY
14 TRBV5-1 ASSLAGQGNTGELF
10 TRBV10-3 AISVNQETQY
13 TRBV6-5 ASTKWQGLGNTIY
10 TRBV6-5 ARQDSYYGYT
11 TRBV2 ASSDSRSGELF
13 TRBV19 ASTKRPNLNTEAF
13 TRBV6-1 ASSDRHFGGNTIY
11 TRBV5-1 ASSYSGTDTQY
9 TRBV25-1 ASSLGGTQY